This TCR beta chain was found in a study of T cells after yellow fever vaccination. Study at large: Some fractions had low cell numbers, and these were prepared with SMART-Seq v4 Ultra Low Input.

Germline CDR1 reads MNHNS; CDR2 reads SASEGT. The ends lost 4 bases at V and 7 bases at J; junction bases unmatched: 8. This CDR3 region has 15 residues. As for this clonotype: No antigen is known for it.

General study findings and limits: Clones that expanded after primary vaccination mostly reappeared after the booster (roughly 95% CD4, 88% CD8).

One entry per CDR3 protein results from TCRdb running MiXCR on the 5' RACE reads. Here the sample spans some 500,000 distinct CDR3 sequences, approximately 12% being singletons. Sequences were derived from PBMCs, sampled on the day of the yellow fever booster vaccination. The V call is TRBV6-1, the J call TRBJ1-5, with 9 bases identical to TRBD1. The receptor's source is a man aged 30 to 45 who received the YFV17D yellow fever vaccine. CDR3 sequence (DNA): TGTGCCAGCAGTGCCGGGACAGGGTATGGGCAGCCCCAGCATTTT. It codes for CASSAGTGYGQPQHF.